The entry that follows covers one TCR beta chain sequence. This clonotype was detected only a few times. Its antigen specificity is not known. No base qualities exist here, and no much larger clone lies one base off it. These data are taken from a study of identical twins (dated by TCRdb to between 2015 and 2016). Study-level background: TCR alpha and beta repertoires from monozygotic twins, unrelated adults of various ages and cord blood were deep-sequenced to test whether fetal clonotypes persist. To rule out contamination, replicate twin experiments were performed at different times with different library preparation protocols. What the authors observed across the whole study: Zero-insertion analyses could be partly confounded by invariant T cells such as MAIT and iNKT, although diverse VJ usage argued against such confounding for most clonotypes. Excess twin sharing in beta out-of-frame sequences was weaker because fewer shared sequences lowered the signal-to-noise ratio. In monozygotic twins, recombination models systematically underestimated out-of-frame TCR alpha sharing, but the models matched the sharing seen between unrelated individuals. Abundant cord blood beta clonotypes had fewer insertions, young adult naive repertoires showed a similar but weaker trend, and memory repertoires showed no such trend. Compared with coincidental sharing between unrelated individuals, an excess of low generation-probability sequences was observed among out-of-frame TCR alpha sequences shared between twins. Because the same donors could not be followed over many years, the conclusions relied on cross-sectional statistical analysis.

Reading the germline V gene gives CDR1 MDHEN and CDR2 SYDVKM. Trimming accounts for 5 bases at V and 2 bases at J, while the number of junction bases matched to no gene is 9. The CDR3 spans 16 residues, from the cysteine through the phenylalanine. Only the CDR3 DNA stays, 48 bases, in frame from base 1. Library preparation was by 5' RACE. TCRdb lists the instrument as Illumina HiSeq 2000. A universal primer binding site was introduced by template switching, and a unique molecular identifier was present in the final cDNA, enabling accurate counting of TCR cDNA molecules. First-strand cDNA for TCR alpha and beta chains was synthesized from specific primers in the conserved constant-segment region. Each cDNA library was double barcoded, with a SMART-Mk sample barcode plus Illumina barcodes, to control for contamination. TruSeq adapter sequences, together with Illumina sample barcodes, were added in two successive PCR steps. TCR alpha and beta cDNA libraries were sequenced on the Illumina HiSeq platform with custom primers. In the source study's methods: MiGEC was used to process raw reads and extract unique molecular identifiers, and MiXCR was used to find CDR3 positions. Recombination models were inferred per individual with the repgenHMM and IGoR tools using an EM algorithm. The analysis of shared clonotypes was done with the tcR package in R, with sharing normalized by the product of cloneset sizes. To study raw recombination without the effects of thymic and clonal selection, out-of-frame nonproductive sequences were analyzed. TCRdb itself trimmed the public reads at Q25 with fastp, ran MiXCR and retained productive beta chains. Rows matching on CDR3 protein sequence are summarized as one entry with the most common DNA and genes. TCRdb, rather than the study authors, made the V and J calls. This sample holds under 250,000 distinct CDR3 sequences; 10% to 15% were observed only once. Approximately 4% of the sample is in the top ten clones.

Every donor was a healthy Caucasian. Three pairs of female monozygotic twins, all aged about 18 to 29 years, made up the twin cohort. Miltenyi CD45RO+ enrichment and human naive T-cell isolation kits were used to isolate memory (CD45RO+) and naive T cells from PBMC. This sample was also put to use in a study of yellow fever vaccine responses in identical twins. As the second paper documents: According to the authors, in identical twins the way T cells responded to vaccination appeared partly convergent and partly personalized. In the study, vaccine-responding T cell clones were precisely tracked in identical twins.

This receptor was taken from a young woman in good health. The sequenced sample consisted of memory (CD45RO+) T cells sorted from blood. What the cell subset or site label conveys for this sample: CD45RO+ enriched T cells. The chain employs TRBV28 and TRBJ2-3; 8 central nucleotides agree with TRBD1. The CDR3 region has the sequence CASSESRQGTTDTQYF. The DNA sequence is TGTGCCAGCAGTGAATCGAGACAGGGGACCACAGATACGCAGTATTTT.